A single sample is the source of the 18 T cell receptor beta chains below, sequenced in a study of Ad26.COV2.S vaccination and SARS-CoV-2 variants. Profiling relied on immunoSEQ multiplex PCR, and the TCRdb table lists in-frame clones only, not all of them. The sample carries around 300,000 clones, around nine tenths recorded once. Treatment noted: approximately 18 received Ad26.COV2.S at low or high dose, single or two shots; a few received placebo; per-sample allocation not given. The study sampled participants on day 63 after the first vaccine or placebo injection. The sequences come from peripheral blood, collected in a trial of Ad26.COV2.S vaccine versus placebo. The receptors were gathered from a person between 18 and 65 years old who received the Ad26.COV2.S COVID-19 vaccine or a placebo.

The CDR3 bases are TGTGCCAGCAGTCCTCAGCCAGCTGGGGCCAACGTCCTGACTTTC. It encodes CASSPQPAGANVLTF. V is TRBV7-9 and J is TRBJ2-6; D gene ambiguous. CDR1 SEHNR and CDR2 FQNEAQ come from the germline V gene (reference sequence). Trimming removed 6 bases from V and 2 bases from J, with 11 bases in between. The CDR3 length is 15 residues.

The rearrangement uses TRBV4-3 and TRBJ1-2; 7 bases are shared with TRBD1. Looked up from germline, CDR1 is LGHNA and CDR2 is YSLEER. The CDR3 sequence is 13 residues long. V trimming: 0 bases; J trimming: 10 bases; junction bases outside the gene matches: 5. CDR3 DNA: TGCGCCAGCAGCCAAGACACAGGGGATCCCTACACCTTC. This sequence encodes CASSQDTGDPYTF.

The chain has TRBV9 and TRBJ2-3; D not certain. The CDR3 consists of 19 residues. Germline CDR1 SGDLS, CDR2 YYNGEE. V was pared by 2 bases and J by 2 bases, with 24 bases between. CDR3 nucleotide sequence: TGTGCCAGCAGCGTCGGAACAGACGAAAAAATCGCATTCACAGATACGCAGTATTTT. Protein sequence: CASSVGTDEKIAFTDTQYF.

V and J are TRBV7-9 and TRBJ2-7; possibly TRBD1 for D (6 bases). The length of the CDR3 is 15 residues. Germline V gene lookup returns CDR1 SEHNR and CDR2 FQNEAQ (reference sequence). V was cut by 1 base and J by 4 bases, with 14 bases left in between. The CDR3 bases are TGTGCCAGCAGCTTAGGGGCAGGGGCAAGGTACGAGCAGTACTTC. Amino acid sequence: CASSLGAGARYEQYF.

CDR3 DNA sequence: TGTGCCAGCAGCTTAGCGAAGCGGGGCAAAAGGGACTATGGCTACACCTTC. The encoded protein is CASSLAKRGKRDYGYTF. This rearrangement joins TRBV7-2 to TRBJ1-2, with D possibly being TRBD1 (5 bases). V lost 0 bases to trimming and J lost 3 bases, with 17 bases between them. This CDR3 has 17 amino acids. CDR1 is SGHTA, CDR2 FQGNSA, per germline.

J is TRBJ1-5 and V is TRBV18, with 9 bases that match TRBD1. With V trimmed by 5 bases and J by 7 bases, 12 bases remained unmatched. Germline CDR1 is KGHSH and CDR2 is LQKENI. CDR3 size: 16 residues. The CDR3 sequence is CASSNSDRGLRQPQHF. CDR3 coding DNA: TGTGCCAGCTCAAACTCGGACAGGGGCCTAAGACAGCCCCAGCATTTT.

As to this clone: This CDR3 is also generated by other DNA sequences in the sample. The rearrangement uses TRBV11-2 and TRBJ2-1, with 9 positions matching TRBD2. With 6 bases clipped from V and 0 bases from J, the junction kept 6 bases outside the gene matches. There are 16 residues in the CDR3. In germline, CDR1 is SGHAT, CDR2 FQNNGV. CDR3 nucleotide sequence: TGTGCCAGCAGTTGGACTAGCGCTAGCTCCTACAATGAGCAGTTCTTC. Translated: CASSWTSASSYNEQFF.

V usage is TRBV3-1 (or the pseudogene TRBV3-2) and J usage is TRBJ2-7, with 12 positions matching TRBD2. V lost 2 bases, J lost 6 bases, and 5 bases stayed unmatched. Germline V CDR1 and CDR2: LGHDT, YNNKEL (reference sequence). This CDR3 comprises 15 residues. This chain's CDR3 is CASSQRLAGAGEQYF. Written as DNA, the CDR3 is TGTGCCAGCAGCCAACGACTAGCGGGAGCCGGCGAGCAGTACTTC.

The V gene is TRBV7-2, the J gene TRBJ2-1; D may be TRBD1 (6 bases). Germline values: CDR1 SGHTA, CDR2 FQGNSA. The CDR3 runs 14 residues. V lost 3 bases and J lost 4, with 10 bases in between. The CDR3 coding sequence is TGTGCCAGCAGCTTCGGACAGTTATACAATGAGCAGTTCTTC. Translating gives CASSFGQLYNEQFF.

The J gene is TRBJ1-1, the V gene TRBV19; D ambiguous. There are 15 residues in the CDR3. Germline V CDR1 and CDR2: LNHDA, SQIVND (reference sequence). V was trimmed by 6 bases and J by 0 bases, leaving 14 bases between them. CDR3 in amino acids: CASRITPYMNTEAFF. CDR3 in DNA: TGTGCCAGTAGAATCACACCCTACATGAACACTGAAGCTTTCTTT.

The chain is built from TRBV21-1 and TRBJ1-1. TRBV21-1 is described as a pseudogene. CDR3 length: 15 amino acids. The chain's CDR3 is CASSRPKTGNTEAFF. CDR3 nucleotides: TGTGCCAGCAGCAGGCCGAAGACGGGGAACACTGAAGCTTTCTTT.

The chain carries TRBV5-4 and TRBJ1-5; D is unresolved. The CDR3 runs to 18 residues. Trimming removed 4 bases from V and 4 bases from J, with 24 bases in between. CDR1 and CDR2 from the germline V gene are SGHNT and YYREEE (reference sequence). The CDR3 sequence: CASSPRCVAGNSNQPQHF. In DNA form, the CDR3 reads TGTGCCAGCAGCCCCCGTTGCGTGGCGGGCAATAGTAATCAGCCCCAGCATTTT. Combining the CDR3 with reference TRBV5-4 and TRBJ1-5 gives the whole variable domain ETGVTQSPTHLIKTRGQQVTLRCSSQSGHNTVSWYQQALGQGPQFIFQYYREEENGRGNFPPRFSGLQFPNYSSELNVNALELDDSALYLCASSPRCVAGNSNQPQHFGDGTRLSIL.

The genes are TRBV6-5 and TRBJ1-5; 9 bases are shared with TRBD1. The CDR3 is 13 residues long. Germline V gives CDR1 MNHEY, CDR2 SVGAGI. V shed 5 bases, J shed 5 bases, and the junction held 1 base outside the gene matches. Here the CDR3 reads CASSRTGDQPQHF. In nucleotides, the CDR3 is TGTGCCAGCAGTAGGACAGGGGATCAGCCCCAGCATTTT.

The rearrangement links TRBV9 to TRBJ2-2, with D hard to call. Trimming removed 6 bases at V and 0 bases at J, with 6 bases between. The CDR3 totals 13 residues. Germline loops: CDR1 SGDLS, CDR2 YYNGEE. CDR3 DNA sequence: TGTGCCAGCACTATCTCGAACACCGGGGAGCTGTTTTTT. Protein product: CASTISNTGELFF.

This chain joins TRBV27 and TRBJ1-3; D possibly corresponds to TRBD1 (6 bases). V gave up 5 bases and J gave up 0 bases, with 11 bases separating them. This CDR3 spans 15 amino acids. Per the germline V gene, CDR1 is MNHEY and CDR2 is SMNVEV (reference sequence). The chain's CDR3 is CASSPGGGSGNTIYF. The CDR3 DNA is TGTGCCAGCAGTCCCGGAGGGGGCTCTGGAAACACCATATATTTT.

For this clone: This sample also contains other DNA sequences that code for the same CDR3. This sequence joins TRBV9 and TRBJ2-7; D may be TRBD2 (6 bases). Per the germline V gene, CDR1 is SGDLS and CDR2 is YYNGEE. This CDR3 is built from 13 residues. The V gene lost 2 bases and the J gene lost 6 bases, with 12 bases spanning the gap. The CDR3 loop is CASSVGGQGEQYF. The CDR3 DNA reads as TGTGCCAGCAGCGTCGGGGGTCAGGGCGAGCAGTACTTC.

The V gene is TRBV6-5, the J gene TRBJ2-7; D ambiguous. Germline values: CDR1 MNHEY, CDR2 SVGAGI. CDR3 size: 14 residues. The V gene lost 0 bases and the J gene lost 2 bases, with 8 bases spanning the gap. The chain's CDR3 is CASSYSNGPYEQYF. In DNA, the CDR3 is TGTGCCAGCAGTTACTCCAACGGGCCCTACGAGCAGTACTTC.

This chain joins TRBV10-2 and TRBJ1-4, with D perhaps TRBD1 (6 bases). The CDR3 consists of 14 residues. Germline CDR1 reads WSHSY; CDR2 reads SAAADI. The germline V and J ends were trimmed by 8 bases and 5 bases, with 15 bases remaining between them. The CDR3 DNA follows: TGCGCCAGCTCTCGCGACGGGGGCAATGAAAAACTGTTTTTT. Protein product: CASSRDGGNEKLFF.